The 5 T cell receptor beta chains below all came from one sample that was sequenced in a study of blood T cell repertoires in COVID-19. Assay: immunoSEQ multiplex PCR; the TCRdb copy retains only in-frame clones and omits some. The top ten hold under 8% of the sample, which has 250,000 to 300,000 clones, roughly 85% seen once. Material for sequencing was PBMCs or T cells enriched from blood (not recorded which). These receptors were collected from a woman aged 45-59 years who had been exposed to COVID-19.

The CDR3 coding sequence is TGTGCCAGCAGTGAGGACTGGTCCACAGATACGCAGTATTTT. The encoded protein is CASSEDWSTDTQYF. J is TRBJ2-3 and V is TRBV6-4; D possibly corresponds to TRBD2 (5 bases). In germline, CDR1 is MRHNA, CDR2 SNTAGT. V lost 3 bases to trimming and J lost 2 bases, with 9 bases between them. The CDR3 sequence is 14 residues long.

The chain joins TRBV19 to TRBJ1-1, with D perhaps matching TRBD1 (6 bases). From germline, CDR1 is LNHDA and CDR2 SQIVND (reference sequence). The CDR3 totals 16 residues. The V gene lost 2 bases and the J gene lost 1 base, with 14 bases spanning the gap. DNA for the CDR3: TGTGCCAGTAGTATATCCGCAGGGGCTAGGAACACTGAAGCTTTCTTT. Translated: CASSISAGARNTEAFF.

This chain's CDR3 is CASSPPGGEQYF. The CDR3 DNA follows: TGCGCCAGCAGTCCCCCAGGGGGCGAGCAGTACTTC. V is TRBV10-1 and J is TRBJ2-7; 7 bases are shared with TRBD1. J gave up 6 bases and V 5 bases, and 4 bases lay outside the gene matches. CDR1 is WNHNN, CDR2 SYGVQD, per germline (reference sequence). The CDR3 has 12 amino acids.

The rearrangement uses TRBV18 and TRBJ1-5; 7 bases map to TRBD1. V was pared by 6 bases and J by 4 bases, with 9 bases of the junction left unmatched. The CDR3 loop spans 15 amino acids. The germline CDR1 and CDR2 sequences are KGHSH and LQKENI. CDR3 DNA sequence: TGTGCCAGCTCCCATACCGGGACAGATAATCAGCCCCAGCATTTT. This encodes CASSHTGTDNQPQHF.

This rearrangement joins TRBV9 to TRBJ2-1; D is possibly TRBD1 (6 bases). This CDR3 comprises 17 residues. Germline lookup yields CDR1 SGDLS and CDR2 YYNGEE. With 1 base removed from V and 4 bases from J, the gap between germline ends came to 18 bases. The CDR3, as DNA: TGTGCCAGCAGCGTAAGAGGGAATAGCAGGGGATACAATGAGCAGTTCTTC. Translated: CASSVRGNSRGYNEQFF. The full variable domain, with the rest looked up from reference TRBV9 and TRBJ2-1, is DSGVTQTPKHLITATGQRVTLRCSPRSGDLSVYWYQQSLDQGLQFLIQYYNGEERAKGNILERFSAQQFPDLHSELNLSSLELGDSALYFCASSVRGNSRGYNEQFFGPGTRLTVL.